Included here is one T cell receptor beta chain sequence, with context. The data are from a study of cytomegalovirus exposure and HLA in healthy donors. The PCR employed 60 Vbeta primers together with 13 Jbeta primers. TCRdb keeps only in-frame clones here, not all; method: immunoSEQ multiplex PCR. The sample has around 160,000 clones, roughly three quarters seen once. Trimming stripped 2 bases from V and 6 bases from J, with 17 bases between. The germline CDR1 and CDR2 sequences are LNHDA and SQIVND (reference sequence). CDR3 length: 15 amino acids. The V and J genes are TRBV19 and TRBJ2-7, with D possibly TRBD2 on 6 matching bases. Sequences were obtained from PBMCs. The receptor was isolated from a male donor in good health and CMV-seropositive. The chain's CDR3 is CASSISPMGGGEQYF. CDR3 sequence (DNA): TGTGCCAGTAGTATAAGTCCGATGGGGGGAGGCGAGCAGTACTTC.